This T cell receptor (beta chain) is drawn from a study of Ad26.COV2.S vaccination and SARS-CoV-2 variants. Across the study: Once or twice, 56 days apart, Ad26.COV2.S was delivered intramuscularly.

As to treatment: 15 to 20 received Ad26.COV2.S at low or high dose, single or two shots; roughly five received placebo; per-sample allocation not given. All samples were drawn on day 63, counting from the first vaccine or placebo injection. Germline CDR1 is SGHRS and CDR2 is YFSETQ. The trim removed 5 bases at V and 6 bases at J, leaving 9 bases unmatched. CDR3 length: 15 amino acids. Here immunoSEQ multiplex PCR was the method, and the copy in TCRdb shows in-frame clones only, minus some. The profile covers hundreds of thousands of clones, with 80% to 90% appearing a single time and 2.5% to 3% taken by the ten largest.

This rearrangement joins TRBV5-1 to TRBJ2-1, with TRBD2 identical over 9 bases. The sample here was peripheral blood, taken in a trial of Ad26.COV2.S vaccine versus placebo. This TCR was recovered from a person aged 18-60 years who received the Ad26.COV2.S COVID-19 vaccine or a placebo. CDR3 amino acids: CASSPMTSGFNEQFF. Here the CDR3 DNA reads TGCGCCAGCAGTCCTATGACTAGCGGATTCAATGAGCAGTTCTTC.